This T cell receptor (beta chain) was retrieved from a study of shared clonotypes between healthy human individuals. Trimming took 1 base from V and 2 from J; bases not matched to a gene: 5. The CDR3 is 15 residues long. Germline CDR1 is GTSNPN and CDR2 is SVGIG (reference sequence). Each subset's genomic DNA was shared equally among a number of immunoSEQ plates. Replicate PCRs from sorted subsets contained roughly 200 ng DNA, which is 30,000 to 35,000 T cell genomes. The assay was immunoSEQ multiplex PCR, and TCRdb's table has in-frame clones only and misses some. The table lists around 1.1 million clones, 70% to 80% of them singletons, with roughly 0.61% in the top ten. Healthy adults negative for HIV, lacking recent acute infections or vaccinations, served as donors.

V usage is TRBV30 and J usage is TRBJ2-1; 7 nucleotides align to TRBD2. The TCR sequence derives from a man aged 18-30 years in good health. Some clones in this sample may be carry-over from other donors' samples. The sequenced sample consisted of memory CD4+ T cells from PBMCs. The sample's subset: CD45RA-negative fraction. The CDR3 DNA reads TGTGCCTGGAGTGAGGCGGGAGCTCCCTACAATGAGCAGTTCTTC. Amino acid sequence: CAWSEAGAPYNEQFF.